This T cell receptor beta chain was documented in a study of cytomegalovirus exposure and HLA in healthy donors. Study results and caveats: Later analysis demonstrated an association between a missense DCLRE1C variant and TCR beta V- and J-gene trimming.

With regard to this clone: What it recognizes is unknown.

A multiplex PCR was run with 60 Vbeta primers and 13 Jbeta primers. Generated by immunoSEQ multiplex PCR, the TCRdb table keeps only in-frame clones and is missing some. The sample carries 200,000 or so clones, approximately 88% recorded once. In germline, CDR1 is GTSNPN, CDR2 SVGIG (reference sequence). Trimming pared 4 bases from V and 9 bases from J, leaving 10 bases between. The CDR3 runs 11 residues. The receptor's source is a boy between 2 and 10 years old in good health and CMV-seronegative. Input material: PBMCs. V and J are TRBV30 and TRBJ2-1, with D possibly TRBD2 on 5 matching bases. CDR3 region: CAWTIAREQFF. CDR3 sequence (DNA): TGTGCCTGGACAATAGCGCGTGAGCAGTTCTTC.